The clone carrying this T cell receptor beta chain came up many times. Naive CD4+ T cells were purified with Tregs depleted by CD25. CDR3 size: 15 residues. V shed 1 base, J shed 4 bases, and the junction held 6 bases outside the gene matches. Germline loops: CDR1 DFQATT, CDR2 SNEGSKA (reference sequence). TCRdb independently ran MiXCR on the 5' RACE reads; one entry per CDR3 protein. This sample has roughly 55,000 distinct CDR3 sequences, with about 24% found just once. The TCR originated in a female donor with breast cancer. The sequenced material came from tumor-infiltrating naive CD4+ T cells sorted from the breast tumor. As for subset: naive CD4+ T cells, CD4+CD45RA+CD25-. This sequence joins TRBV20-1 and TRBJ2-7; TRBD2 agrees at 11 bases. The CDR3 coding sequence is TGCAGTGCTAGAGGCGCGACTAGCGGGAAATACGAGCAGTACTTC. Translation: CSARGATSGKYEQYF.